What follows is one TCR beta chain and its context. The antigen remains undetermined. Germline V gene lookup returns CDR1 SGHTA and CDR2 FQGNSA. The V and J ends lost 1 base and 8 bases respectively, with 11 bases between them. The CDR3 length is 14 residues. The data were obtained in a study of cytotoxic CD8 clonotypes in ibrutinib-treated CLL. Turning to the study itself: Among the samples, the mean was approximately 250,000 productive templates and fewer than 95,000 productive rearrangements. Study findings and constraints: Clonality climbed at ibrutinib response, then dropped toward baseline at progression.

Assay used: immunoSEQ multiplex PCR; TCRdb lists only in-frame clones, some missing. The data show 150,000 to 250,000 clones, over 55% seen once. For TCR beta libraries, around 2 micrograms of genomic DNA were obtained from cryopreserved PBMCs. The source of this sequence is a human donor with chronic lymphocytic leukemia. The sample consisted of PBMCs, taken after 24 months of ibrutinib treatment. The chain has TRBV7-2 and TRBJ2-2; D unresolved. CDR3 protein: CASSLVADVGELFF. The CDR3, as DNA: TGTGCCAGCAGCTTAGTCGCGGATGTGGGGGAGCTGTTTTTT.